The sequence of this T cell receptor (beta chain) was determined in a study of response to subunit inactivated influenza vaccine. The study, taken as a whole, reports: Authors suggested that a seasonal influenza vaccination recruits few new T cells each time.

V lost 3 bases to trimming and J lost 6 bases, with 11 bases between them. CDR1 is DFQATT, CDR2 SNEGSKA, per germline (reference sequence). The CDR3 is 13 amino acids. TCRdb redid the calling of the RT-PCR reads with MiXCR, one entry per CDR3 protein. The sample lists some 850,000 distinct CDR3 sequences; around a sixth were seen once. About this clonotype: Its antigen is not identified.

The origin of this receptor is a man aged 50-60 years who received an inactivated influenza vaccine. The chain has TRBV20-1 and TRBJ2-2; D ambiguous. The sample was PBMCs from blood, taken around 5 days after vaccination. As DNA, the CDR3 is TGCAGTGCTAGGTTGGAAAACTCCGGGGAGCTGTTTTTT. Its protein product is CSARLENSGELFF.